This is a list of T cell receptor beta chains from one sample in a study of early T cells in non-severe SARS-CoV-2 infection. One entry per CDR3 protein, called by TCRdb with MiXCR from the 5' RACE reads. The sample shows some 97,000 distinct CDR3 sequences, around 10% of them seen only once. Sequences were derived from whole blood, sampled at baseline. The receptors come from an adult who was a healthcare worker with PCR-confirmed SARS-CoV-2 infection or an uninfected control (not recorded which). CDR3s include the opening cysteine and the closing phenylalanine or tryptophan. The order of the fields is CDR3 protein, CDR3 DNA, J gene, V gene, D gene, clone size. A D gene is named only where the DNA matches it firmly. A row's size may be missing; if present it is once, few, many or a size class.

CASSFTGLTDTQYF,TGTGCCAGCAGTTTTACCGGGTTGACAGATACGCAGTATTTT,TRBJ2-3,TRBV28,-,few
CASSHLDMSF,TGTGCCAGCAGCCATTTAGATATGAGCTTT,TRBJ1-1,TRBV4-2,-,few
CATSDIKGSKNYGYTF,TGTGCCACCAGTGATATCAAGGGGTCGAAAAACTATGGCTACACCTTC,TRBJ1-2,TRBV24-1,-,-
CASSSRTSGSGADTQYF,TGTGCCAGCAGCTCTCGGACTAGCGGGAGTGGTGCAGATACGCAGTATTTT,TRBJ2-3,TRBV7-9,TRBD2,-
CASSTWTGDRYNEQFF,TGTGCCAGCAGCACCTGGACAGGGGACCGATACAATGAGCAGTTCTTC,TRBJ2-1,TRBV9,TRBD1,few
CATSDESTGRYGYTF,TGTGCCACCAGTGATGAGTCCACAGGGCGTTATGGCTACACCTTC,TRBJ1-2,TRBV24-1,-,few
CSARATSGKDEQFF,TGCAGTGCTAGAGCTACTAGCGGGAAGGACGAGCAGTTCTTC,TRBJ2-1,TRBV20-1,TRBD2,-
CSVVPPTSGTKETQYF,TGCAGCGTTGTCCCTCCGACTAGCGGGACGAAAGAGACCCAGTACTTC,TRBJ2-5,TRBV29-1,TRBD2,-
CATGLRSGNTIYF,TGTGCCACCGGACTGCGCTCTGGAAACACCATATATTTT,TRBJ1-3,TRBV7-2,-,-
CASSLVSYEQYF,TGTGCCAGCAGCTTAGTGTCCTACGAGCAGTACTTC,TRBJ2-7,TRBV7-9,-,many
CASSFGLPLHF,TGCGCCAGCAGCTTTGGTTTACCCCTCCACTTT,TRBJ1-6,TRBV5-1,-,-
CASSRGGQETQYF,TGTGCCAGCAGCCGGGGAGGCCAAGAGACCCAGTACTTC,TRBJ2-5,TRBV2,-,few
CASSPTGQVSGANVLTF,TGCGCCAGCAGCCCTACGGGACAGGTCTCTGGGGCCAACGTCCTGACTTTC,TRBJ2-6,TRBV5-1,TRBD1,-
CAISESIGASYEQYF,TGTGCCATCAGTGAGTCGATAGGGGCATCCTACGAGCAGTACTTC,TRBJ2-7,TRBV10-3,-,many
CASSSGQSPGKSGELFF,TGTGCCAGCAGCTCGGGACAGTCCCCCGGGAAGTCCGGGGAGCTGTTTTTT,TRBJ2-2,TRBV7-3,TRBD1,few
CASSFIQSYEQYF,TGTGCCAGCAGCTTTATACAGAGCTACGAGCAGTACTTC,TRBJ2-7,TRBV5-6,-,-
CASSLKRFGNEQFF,TGTGCCAGCAGCTTAAAGCGGTTCGGCAATGAGCAGTTCTTC,TRBJ2-1,TRBV7-8,-,few
CASSSDRDQMKETQYF,TGTGCCAGCAGCTCCGACCGGGACCAGATGAAAGAGACCCAGTACTTC,TRBJ2-5,TRBV6-2/TRBV6-3,-,-
CAISSGVYEQYF,TGTGCCATCAGCTCAGGGGTCTACGAGCAGTACTTC,TRBJ2-7,TRBV10-3,-,-
CATITYSGFFCREQYF,TGTGCCACCATCACCTACTCAGGGTTTTTTTGTCGCGAGCAGTACTTC,TRBJ2-7,TRBV24-1,-,few
CAWSGRVTYEQYF,TGTGCCTGGAGTGGCAGGGTTACCTACGAGCAGTACTTC,TRBJ2-7,TRBV30,-,few
CASSTLGNYNEQFF,TGTGCCAGTAGTACCCTCGGGAACTACAATGAGCAGTTCTTC,TRBJ2-1,TRBV19,-,few
CASSLDGARTDTQYF,TGTGCCAGCAGTCTAGATGGCGCTCGCACAGATACGCAGTATTTT,TRBJ2-3,TRBV12-3/TRBV12-4,-,-
CSAYSPNTGELFF,TGCAGTGCTTATTCGCCCAACACCGGGGAGCTGTTTTTT,TRBJ2-2,TRBV20-1,-,many
CASSLGGANEQFF,TGTGCCAGCAGCTTAGGCGGAGCCAATGAGCAGTTCTTC,TRBJ2-1,TRBV7-3,-,many
CASSQDTRVPDTQYF,TGTGCCAGCAGCCAAGATACGCGGGTACCAGATACGCAGTATTTT,TRBJ2-3,TRBV4-2,-,-
CSVEAQGGDEQFF,TGCAGCGTGGAGGCTCAAGGGGGGGATGAGCAGTTCTTC,TRBJ2-1,TRBV29-1,-,few
CSVDRDSYNEQFF,TGCAGTGTTGACAGGGATTCCTACAATGAGCAGTTCTTC,TRBJ2-1,TRBV20-1,TRBD1,many
CATSEPQSTDTQYF,TGTGCCACCAGTGAACCCCAAAGCACAGATACGCAGTATTTT,TRBJ2-3,TRBV24-1,-,many
CASSQETGGYTGELFF,TGTGCCAGCAGCCAAGAAACAGGGGGGTACACCGGGGAGCTGTTTTTT,TRBJ2-2,TRBV3-1,TRBD1,many
CASSLERREFDEQFF,TGTGCCAGCAGCTTAGAAAGGCGAGAATTCGATGAGCAGTTCTTC,TRBJ2-1,TRBV7-2,-,few
CASSLRLYNEQFF,TGTGCCAGCAGCCTTCGACTGTACAATGAGCAGTTCTTC,TRBJ2-1,TRBV21-1,-,-
CSARDRGSSYGYTF,TGCAGTGCTAGAGATCGGGGCAGTTCCTATGGCTACACCTTC,TRBJ1-2,TRBV20-1,-,many
CAISGTSGGASTDTQYF,TGTGCCATCAGCGGGACTAGCGGGGGGGCTAGCACAGATACGCAGTATTTT,TRBJ2-3,TRBV10-3,TRBD2,few
CASSLQTGGRNIQYF,TGTGCCAGCAGCTTACAGACAGGGGGCAGAAACATTCAGTACTTC,TRBJ2-4,TRBV7-2,TRBD1,-
CASRSSSGTYYNEQFF,TGTGCAAGTCGCTCCTCTTCCGGGACATACTACAATGAGCAGTTCTTC,TRBJ2-1,TRBV12-2,-,-
CASRPGQGLWNEQFF,TGTGCCAGCAGACCGGGACAGGGGCTTTGGAATGAGCAGTTCTTC,TRBJ2-1,TRBV7-9,TRBD1,many
CASSLEATPGYF,TGTGCCAGCAGCTTAGAGGCGACTCCGGGGTACTTC,TRBJ2-4,TRBV7-9,-,few
CSASPGQGLDEQFF,TGCAGTGCTAGCCCGGGACAGGGGCTTGATGAGCAGTTCTTC,TRBJ2-1,TRBV20-1,TRBD1,-
CASSVEVNGYTF,TGTGCCAGCAGCGTTGAAGTCAATGGCTACACCTTC,TRBJ1-2,TRBV7-2,-,many
CATSRDRGSGGKNEQFF,TGTGCCACCAGCAGAGATAGAGGTAGCGGGGGTAAAAATGAGCAGTTCTTC,TRBJ2-1,TRBV15,TRBD2,many
CAWSVFGEQFF,TGTGCCTGGAGTGTTTTCGGTGAGCAGTTCTTC,TRBJ2-1,TRBV30,-,-
CASSQGQGLHEAFF,TGTGCCAGCAGTCAAGGACAGGGTTTACATGAAGCTTTCTTT,TRBJ1-1,TRBV6-5,TRBD1,few
CASSSTGVEAFF,TGTGCCAGCAGCTCGACAGGGGTGGAAGCTTTCTTT,TRBJ1-1,TRBV7-8,TRBD1,many
CASSVTNGRASGDTQYF,TGTGCCAGCAGCGTAACTAATGGGAGGGCCAGTGGAGATACGCAGTATTTT,TRBJ2-3,TRBV9,TRBD2,-
CASSRTLYYEQYF,TGCGCCAGCAGCCGTACCCTTTACTACGAGCAGTACTTC,TRBJ2-7,TRBV4-1,-,-
CAISAEQMGQFF,TGTGCCATCAGTGCTGAGCAAATGGGGCAGTTCTTC,TRBJ2-1,TRBV10-3,-,-
CASSDKLQGAFYNEQFF,TGTGCCAGCAGCGATAAGCTTCAGGGGGCCTTCTACAATGAGCAGTTCTTC,TRBJ2-1,TRBV9,TRBD1,few
CASSYSKGVTEAFF,TGTGCCAGCAGTTACTCGAAAGGTGTCACTGAAGCTTTCTTT,TRBJ1-1,TRBV6-5,-,-
CAWSRMQDTEAFF,TGTGCCTGGAGTCGGATGCAAGACACTGAAGCTTTCTTT,TRBJ1-1,TRBV30,-,many
CAISDGAVEQFF,TGTGCCATCAGTGATGGGGCCGTTGAGCAGTTCTTC,TRBJ2-1,TRBV10-3,-,-
CSVATPGGGSYEQYF,TGCAGCGTAGCCACCCCAGGCGGGGGATCCTACGAGCAGTACTTC,TRBJ2-7,TRBV29-1,TRBD2,-
CASSPYSGQGRSPLHF,TGTGCCAGCAGTCCATACTCGGGACAGGGGAGGTCACCCCTCCACTTT,TRBJ1-6,TRBV28,TRBD1,-
CASSLRDRGDEQFF,TGTGCCAGCTCACTCCGGGACAGGGGCGATGAGCAGTTCTTC,TRBJ2-1,TRBV18,TRBD1,-
CASSESRNSYEQYF,TGTGCCAGCAGCGAATCAAGAAACTCCTACGAGCAGTACTTC,TRBJ2-7,TRBV9,-,few
CASSSISGFSYEQYF,TGCGCCAGCAGCTCTATTAGCGGGTTCTCCTACGAGCAGTACTTC,TRBJ2-7,TRBV4-1,TRBD2,few
CSANSGSFNEQFF,TGCAGTGCAAATAGCGGGAGCTTCAATGAGCAGTTCTTC,TRBJ2-1,TRBV20-1,TRBD2,-
CSASSWGGGAEKLFF,TGCAGTGCTAGCTCTTGGGGAGGTGGAGCGGAAAAACTGTTTTTT,TRBJ1-4,TRBV20-1,-,-
CASSLGQEYYGYTF,TGTGCCAGCTCCTTGGGACAGGAGTACTATGGCTACACCTTC,TRBJ1-2,TRBV18,TRBD1,many